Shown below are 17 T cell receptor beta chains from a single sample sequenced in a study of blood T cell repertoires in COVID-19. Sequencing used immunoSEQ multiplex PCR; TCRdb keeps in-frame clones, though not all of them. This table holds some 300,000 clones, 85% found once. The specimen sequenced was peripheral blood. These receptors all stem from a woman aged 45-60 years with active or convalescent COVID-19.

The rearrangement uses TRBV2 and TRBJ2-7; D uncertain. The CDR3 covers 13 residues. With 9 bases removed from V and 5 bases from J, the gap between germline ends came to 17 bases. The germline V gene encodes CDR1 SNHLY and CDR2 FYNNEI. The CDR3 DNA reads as TGTGCCAGTAAGACTGGAACGGTAAACGAGCAGTACTTC. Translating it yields CASKTGTVNEQYF.

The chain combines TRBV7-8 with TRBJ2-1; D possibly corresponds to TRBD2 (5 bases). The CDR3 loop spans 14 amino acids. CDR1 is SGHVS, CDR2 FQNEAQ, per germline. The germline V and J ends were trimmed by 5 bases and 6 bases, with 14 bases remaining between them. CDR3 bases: TGTGCCAGCAGCGAAACGGGATCGGGCAATGAGCAGTTCTTC. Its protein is CASSETGSGNEQFF. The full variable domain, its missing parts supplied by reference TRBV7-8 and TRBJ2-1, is GAGVSQSPRYKVAKRGQDVALRCDPISGHVSLFWYQQALGQGPEFLTYFQNEAQLDKSGLPSDRFFAERPEGSVSTLKIQRTQQEDSAVYLCASSETGSGNEQFFGPGTRLTVL.

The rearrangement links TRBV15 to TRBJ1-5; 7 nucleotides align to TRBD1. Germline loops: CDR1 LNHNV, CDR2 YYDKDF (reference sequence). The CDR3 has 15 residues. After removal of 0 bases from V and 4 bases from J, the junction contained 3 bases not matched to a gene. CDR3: CATSRDPTGNQPQHF. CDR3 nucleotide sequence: TGTGCCACCAGCAGAGACCCGACAGGGAATCAGCCCCAGCATTTT. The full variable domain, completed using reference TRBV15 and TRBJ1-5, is DAMVIQNPRYQVTQFGKPVTLSCSQTLNHNVMYWYQQKSSQAPKLLFHYYDKDFNNEADTPDNFQSRRPNTSFCFLDIRSPGLGDTAMYLCATSRDPTGNQPQHFGDGTRLSIL.

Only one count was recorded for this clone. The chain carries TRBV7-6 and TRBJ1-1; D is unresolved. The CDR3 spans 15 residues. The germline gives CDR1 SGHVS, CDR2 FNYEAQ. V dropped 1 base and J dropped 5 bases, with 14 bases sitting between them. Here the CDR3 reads CASSLVPGIMTEAFF. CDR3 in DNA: TGTGCCAGCAGCTTAGTTCCCGGGATCATGACTGAAGCTTTCTTT.

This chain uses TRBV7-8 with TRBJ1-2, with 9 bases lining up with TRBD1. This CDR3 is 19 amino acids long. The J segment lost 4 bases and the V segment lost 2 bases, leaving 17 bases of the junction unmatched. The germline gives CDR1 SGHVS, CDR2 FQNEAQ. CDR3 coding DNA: TGTGCCAGCAGCTTAACCCCTCCGGGACAGGGTGGAGGGGCCTATGGCTACACCTTC. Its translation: CASSLTPPGQGGGAYGYTF.

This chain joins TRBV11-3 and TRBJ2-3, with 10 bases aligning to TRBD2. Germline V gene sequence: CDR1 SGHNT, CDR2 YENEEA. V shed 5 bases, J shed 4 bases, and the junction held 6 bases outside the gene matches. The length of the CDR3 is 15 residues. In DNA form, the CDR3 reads TGTGCCAGCAGCACGAGCGGGAGGGCCGCAGATACGCAGTATTTT. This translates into CASSTSGRAADTQYF. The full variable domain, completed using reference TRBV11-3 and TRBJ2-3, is EAGVVQSPRYKIIEKKQPVAFWCNPISGHNTLYWYLQNLGQGPELLIRYENEEAVDDSQLPKDRFSAERLKGVDSTLKIQPAELGDSAVYLCASSTSGRAADTQYFGPGTRLTVL.

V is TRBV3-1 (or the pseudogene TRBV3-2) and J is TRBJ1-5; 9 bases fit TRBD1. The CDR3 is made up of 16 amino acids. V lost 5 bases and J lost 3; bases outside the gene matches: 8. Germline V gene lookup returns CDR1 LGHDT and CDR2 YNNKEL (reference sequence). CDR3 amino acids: CASSASGQGINQPQHF. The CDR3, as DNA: TGTGCCAGCAGCGCCTCGGGACAGGGAATCAATCAGCCCCAGCATTTT.

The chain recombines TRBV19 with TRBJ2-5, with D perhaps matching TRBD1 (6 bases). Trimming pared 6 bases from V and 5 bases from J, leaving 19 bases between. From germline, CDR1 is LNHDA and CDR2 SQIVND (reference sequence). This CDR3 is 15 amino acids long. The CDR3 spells CASRITGTRAETQYF. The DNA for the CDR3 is TGTGCCAGTAGAATCACCGGGACAAGGGCGGAGACCCAGTACTTC. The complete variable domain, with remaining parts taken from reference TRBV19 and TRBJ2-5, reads DGGITQSPKYLFRKEGQNVTLSCEQNLNHDAMYWYRQDPGQGLRLIYYSQIVNDFQKGDIAEGYSVSREKKESFPLTVTSAQKNPTAFYLCASRITGTRAETQYFGPGTRLLVL.

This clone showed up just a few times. This chain's CDR3 is CASMVSLAAPYEQYF. The CDR3 coding sequence is TGTGCCAGCATGGTCAGTCTAGCGGCTCCCTACGAGCAGTACTTC. The chain combines TRBV6-5 with TRBJ2-7, with TRBD2 matching over 7 bases. The trim removed 7 bases at V and 2 bases at J, leaving 11 bases unmatched. Germline V gene sequence: CDR1 MNHEY, CDR2 SVGAGI. The CDR3 runs to 15 residues.

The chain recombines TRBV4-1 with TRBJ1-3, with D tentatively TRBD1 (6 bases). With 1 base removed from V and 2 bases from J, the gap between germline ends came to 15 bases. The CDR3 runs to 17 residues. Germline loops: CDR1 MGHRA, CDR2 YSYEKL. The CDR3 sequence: CASSQGLAGGPGNTIYF. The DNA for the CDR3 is TGCGCCAGCAGCCAAGGGTTGGCGGGGGGGCCTGGAAACACCATATATTTT.

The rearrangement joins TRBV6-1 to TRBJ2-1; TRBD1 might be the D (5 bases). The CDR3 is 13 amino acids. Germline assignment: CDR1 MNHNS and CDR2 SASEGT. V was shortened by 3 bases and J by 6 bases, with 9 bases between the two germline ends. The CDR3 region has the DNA TGTGCCAGCAGTGACAGGGCCTCCAATGAGCAGTTCTTC. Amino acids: CASSDRASNEQFF.

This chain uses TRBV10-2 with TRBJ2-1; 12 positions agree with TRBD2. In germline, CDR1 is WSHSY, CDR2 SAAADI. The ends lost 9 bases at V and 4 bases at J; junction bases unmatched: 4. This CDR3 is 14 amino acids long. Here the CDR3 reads CASALAGGYNEQFF. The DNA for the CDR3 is TGCGCCAGTGCCCTAGCGGGAGGGTACAATGAGCAGTTCTTC.

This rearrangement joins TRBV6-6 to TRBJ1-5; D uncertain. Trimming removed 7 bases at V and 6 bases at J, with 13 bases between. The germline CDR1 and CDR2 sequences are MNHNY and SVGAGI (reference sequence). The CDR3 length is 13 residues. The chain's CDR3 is CASTPGGFQPQHF. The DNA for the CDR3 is TGTGCCAGCACCCCTGGCGGGTTTCAGCCCCAGCATTTT.

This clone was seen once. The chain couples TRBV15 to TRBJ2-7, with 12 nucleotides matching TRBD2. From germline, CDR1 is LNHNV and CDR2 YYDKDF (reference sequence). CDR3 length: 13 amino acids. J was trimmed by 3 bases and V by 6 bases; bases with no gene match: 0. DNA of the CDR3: TGTGCCACCAGGACTAGCGGGGGCTACGAGCAGTACTTC. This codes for CATRTSGGYEQYF.

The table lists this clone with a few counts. In nucleotides, the CDR3 is TGTGCCAGCAGCCCACCCTTTCGGGATGACACCATATATTTT. The encoded protein is CASSPPFRDDTIYF. The J gene is TRBJ1-3, the V gene TRBV7-9; D is undetermined. Germline-derived CDR1 and CDR2 are SEHNR and FQNEAQ (reference sequence). There are 14 residues in the CDR3. V gave up 5 bases and J gave up 8 bases, with 16 bases separating them.

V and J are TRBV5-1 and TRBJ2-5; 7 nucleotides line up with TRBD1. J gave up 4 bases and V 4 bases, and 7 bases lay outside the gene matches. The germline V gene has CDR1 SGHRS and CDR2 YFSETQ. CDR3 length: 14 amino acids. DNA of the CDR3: TGCGCCAGCAGCCGATTGACAGGGCTAGAGACCCAGTACTTC. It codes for CASSRLTGLETQYF.

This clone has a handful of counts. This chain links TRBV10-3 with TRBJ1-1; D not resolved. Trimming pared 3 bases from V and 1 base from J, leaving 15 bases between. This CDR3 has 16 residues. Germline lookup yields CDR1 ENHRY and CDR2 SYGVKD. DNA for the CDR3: TGTGCCATCAGTGACCCGATTAGTACGGGGAACACTGAAGCTTTCTTT. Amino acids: CAISDPISTGNTEAFF.